The present entry profiles one TCR beta chain with its context. Its antigen remains unidentified. These data are taken from a study of OX40 agonist ivuxolimab in advanced cancers. Study details: Each dose-escalation patient presented with hepatocellular carcinoma, melanoma, renal cell or head and neck cancer. Averaging roughly 60 years in age, with a range of about 23 to 79, the cohort was about 83% male. Study-wide points: People who partly responded at 0.1-3.0 mg/kg had some of the least clonal expansion seen.

CDR3 size: 14 residues. Trimming removed 2 bases from V and 2 bases from J, with 8 bases in between. The germline V gene encodes CDR1 SGHNT and CDR2 YYREEE (reference sequence). Repertoires were generated with immunoSEQ multiplex PCR, while TCRdb's copy carries only in-frame clones and drops some. The sample holds roughly 91,000 clones; 95% to 97% are singletons and the top ten take approximately 2%. The origin of this receptor is an adult with an advanced solid tumor such as melanoma, head and neck, liver or kidney cancer. The chain employs TRBV5-4 and TRBJ1-5, with unresolved D. The specimen comprised CD4+ or CD8+ T cells sorted from blood, sampled in a trial of the OX40 agonist ivuxolimab. CDR3 sequence: CASSFFGGNQPQHF. CDR3 nucleotides: TGTGCCAGCAGCTTCTTCGGGGGCAATCAGCCCCAGCATTTT.